The T cell receptor (beta chain) under discussion was sequenced for a study of T-cell reconstitution after alpha-beta-depleted transplantation in children. Remarks on this clonotype: Germline and junction disagree at one end, which may indicate a read error.

Construction of the TCRbeta library involved unique molecular identifiers. Via MiXCR, TCRdb re-called the PCR reads, giving one row per CDR3 protein. The data contain 300,000 to 400,000 distinct CDR3 sequences, about 14% of them singletons. The specimen was PBMCs, collected from the stem cell graft. This TCR was recovered from a human donor who donated a stem cell graft to a child with Fanconi anemia.

CDR3 nucleotides: TGTTCCAGCAGCTTAAAATCGGACAGGGGTTATGGGGCCAACGTCCTGACTTTC. It encodes CSSSLKSDRGYGANVLTF. J is TRBJ2-6 and V is TRBV7-3, with 9 bases aligning to TRBD1. From germline, CDR1 is SGHTA and CDR2 FQGTGA. The CDR3 spans 18 residues.